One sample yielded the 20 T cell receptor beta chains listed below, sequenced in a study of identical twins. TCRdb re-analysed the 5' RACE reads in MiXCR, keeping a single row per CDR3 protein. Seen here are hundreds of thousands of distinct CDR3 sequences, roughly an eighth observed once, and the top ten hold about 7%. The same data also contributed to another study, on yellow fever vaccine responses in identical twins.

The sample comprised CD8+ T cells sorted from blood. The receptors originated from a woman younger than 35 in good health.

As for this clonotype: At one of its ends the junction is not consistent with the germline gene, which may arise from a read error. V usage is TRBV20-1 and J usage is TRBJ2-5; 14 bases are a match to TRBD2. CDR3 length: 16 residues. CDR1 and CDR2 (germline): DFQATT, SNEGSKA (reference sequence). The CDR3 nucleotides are TGCAGTGCTCCCTGGACTAGCGGGGGGTCCCGAGAGACCCATTACTTC. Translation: CSAPWTSGGSRETHYF.

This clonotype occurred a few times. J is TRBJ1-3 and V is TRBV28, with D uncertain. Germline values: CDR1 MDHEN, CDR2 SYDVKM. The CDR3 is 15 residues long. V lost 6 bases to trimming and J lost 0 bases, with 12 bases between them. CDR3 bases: TGTGCCAGCAGGACCCACACGGGCTCTGGAAACACCATATATTTT. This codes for CASRTHTGSGNTIYF.

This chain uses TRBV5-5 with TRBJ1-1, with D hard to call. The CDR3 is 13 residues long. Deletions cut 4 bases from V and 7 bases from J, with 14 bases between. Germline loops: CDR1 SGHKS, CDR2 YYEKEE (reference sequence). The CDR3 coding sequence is TGTGCCAGCAGCGTAATGAGGGAGAGTGAAGCTTTCTTT. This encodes CASSVMRESEAFF.

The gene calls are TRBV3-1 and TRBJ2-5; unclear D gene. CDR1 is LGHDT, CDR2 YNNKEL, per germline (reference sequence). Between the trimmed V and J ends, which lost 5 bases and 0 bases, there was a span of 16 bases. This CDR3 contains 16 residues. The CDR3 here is CASSDETDTYQETQYF. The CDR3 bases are TGTGCCAGCAGCGATGAAACTGACACCTACCAAGAGACCCAGTACTTC.

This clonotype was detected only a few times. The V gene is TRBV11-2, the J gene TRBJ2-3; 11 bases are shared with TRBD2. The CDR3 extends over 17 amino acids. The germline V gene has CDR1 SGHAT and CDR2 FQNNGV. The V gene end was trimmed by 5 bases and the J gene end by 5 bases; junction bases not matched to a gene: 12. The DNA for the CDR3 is TGTGCCAGCAGCACCACACTAGCGGGGGAGATTCGAGATACGCAGTATTTT. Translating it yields CASSTTLAGEIRDTQYF.

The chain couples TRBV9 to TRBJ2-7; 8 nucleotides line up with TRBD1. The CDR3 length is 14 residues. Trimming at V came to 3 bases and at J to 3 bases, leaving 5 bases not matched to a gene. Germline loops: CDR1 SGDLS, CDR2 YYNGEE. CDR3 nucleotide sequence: TGTGCCAGCAGCGGGCCAGGGGGCTACTACGAGCAGTACTTC. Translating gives CASSGPGGYYEQYF.

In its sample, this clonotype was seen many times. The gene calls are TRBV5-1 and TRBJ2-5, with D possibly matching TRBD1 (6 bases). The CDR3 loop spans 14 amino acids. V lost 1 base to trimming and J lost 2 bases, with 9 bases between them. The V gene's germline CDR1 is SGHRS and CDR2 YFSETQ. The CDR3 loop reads CASSLTGYQETQYF. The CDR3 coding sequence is TGCGCCAGCAGCTTGACAGGGTATCAAGAGACCCAGTACTTC.

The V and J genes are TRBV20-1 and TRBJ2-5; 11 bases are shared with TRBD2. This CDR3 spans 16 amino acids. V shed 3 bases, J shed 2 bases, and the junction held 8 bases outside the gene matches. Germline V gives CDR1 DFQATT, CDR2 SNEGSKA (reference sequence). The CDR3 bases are TGCAGTGCTAGCCCTACACTAGCGGGAGCGCAAGAGACCCAGTACTTC. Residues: CSASPTLAGAQETQYF.

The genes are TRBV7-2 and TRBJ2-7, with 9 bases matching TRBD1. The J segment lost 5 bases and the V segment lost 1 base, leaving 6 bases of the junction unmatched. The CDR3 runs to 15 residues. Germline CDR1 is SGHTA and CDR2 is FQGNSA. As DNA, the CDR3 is TGTGCCAGCAGCTTAGGTCGGACAGGGGCCAACGAGCAGTACTTC. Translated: CASSLGRTGANEQYF.

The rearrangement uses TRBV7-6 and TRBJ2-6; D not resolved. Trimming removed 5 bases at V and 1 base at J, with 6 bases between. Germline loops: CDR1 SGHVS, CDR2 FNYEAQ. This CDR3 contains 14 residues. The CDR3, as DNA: TGTGCCAGCAGCCGACAATCTGGGGCCAACGTCCTGACTTTC. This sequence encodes CASSRQSGANVLTF.

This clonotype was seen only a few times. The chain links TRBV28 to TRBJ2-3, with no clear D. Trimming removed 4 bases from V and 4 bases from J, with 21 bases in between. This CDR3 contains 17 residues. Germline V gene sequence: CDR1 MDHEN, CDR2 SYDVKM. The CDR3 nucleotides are TGTGCCAGCAGTTGGTCGCATTTACCTTACGTGGCAGATACGCAGTATTTT. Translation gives CASSWSHLPYVADTQYF.

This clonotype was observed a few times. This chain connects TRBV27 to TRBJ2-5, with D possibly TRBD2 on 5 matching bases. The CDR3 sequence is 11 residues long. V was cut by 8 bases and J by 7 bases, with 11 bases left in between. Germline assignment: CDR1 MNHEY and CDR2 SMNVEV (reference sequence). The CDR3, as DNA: TGTGCCAGCCGCATTCGGGGGACCCAGTACTTC. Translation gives CASRIRGTQYF.

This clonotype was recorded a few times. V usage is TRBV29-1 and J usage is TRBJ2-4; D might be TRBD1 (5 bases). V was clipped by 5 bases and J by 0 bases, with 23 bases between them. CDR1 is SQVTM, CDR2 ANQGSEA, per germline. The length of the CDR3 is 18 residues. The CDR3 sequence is CSVMFREPLHLAKNIQYF. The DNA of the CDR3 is TGCAGCGTTATGTTCAGGGAACCCCTACACCTAGCCAAAAACATTCAGTACTTC.

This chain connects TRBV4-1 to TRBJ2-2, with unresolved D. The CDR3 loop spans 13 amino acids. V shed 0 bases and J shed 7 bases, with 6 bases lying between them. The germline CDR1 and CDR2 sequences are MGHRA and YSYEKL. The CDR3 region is CASSQDPDGELFF. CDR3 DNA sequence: TGCGCCAGCAGCCAAGATCCGGACGGGGAGCTGTTTTTT.

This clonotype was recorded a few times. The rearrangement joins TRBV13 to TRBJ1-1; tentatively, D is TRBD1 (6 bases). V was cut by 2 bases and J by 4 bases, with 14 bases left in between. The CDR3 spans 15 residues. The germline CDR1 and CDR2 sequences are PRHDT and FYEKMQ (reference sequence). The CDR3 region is CASSLLVGGSTEAFF. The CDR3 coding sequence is TGTGCCAGCAGCTTATTAGTAGGGGGGAGCACTGAAGCTTTCTTT.

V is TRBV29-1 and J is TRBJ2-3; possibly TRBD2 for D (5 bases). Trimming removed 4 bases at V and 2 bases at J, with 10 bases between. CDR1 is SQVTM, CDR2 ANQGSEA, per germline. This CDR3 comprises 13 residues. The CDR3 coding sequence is TGCAGCGTTGTACTAGAGAACACAGATACGCAGTATTTT. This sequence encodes CSVVLENTDTQYF.

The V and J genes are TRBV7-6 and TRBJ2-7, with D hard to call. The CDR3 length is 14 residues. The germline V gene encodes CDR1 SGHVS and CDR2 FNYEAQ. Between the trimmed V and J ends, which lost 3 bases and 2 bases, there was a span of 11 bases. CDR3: CASSLAPVAYEQYF. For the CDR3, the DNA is TGTGCCAGCAGCTTGGCACCGGTGGCCTACGAGCAGTACTTC.

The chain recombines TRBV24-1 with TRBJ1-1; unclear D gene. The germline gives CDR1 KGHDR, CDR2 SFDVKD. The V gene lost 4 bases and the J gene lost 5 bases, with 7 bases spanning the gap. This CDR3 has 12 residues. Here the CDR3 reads CATSESGTEAFF. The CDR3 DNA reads TGTGCCACCAGTGAATCTGGGACTGAAGCTTTCTTT.

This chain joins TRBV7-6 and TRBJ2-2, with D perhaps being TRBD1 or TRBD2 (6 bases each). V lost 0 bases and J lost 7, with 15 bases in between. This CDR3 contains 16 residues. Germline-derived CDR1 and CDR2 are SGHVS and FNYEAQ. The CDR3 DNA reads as TGTGCCAGCAGCTTAGCCTTCGGGGGCTTAGACGGGGAGCTGTTTTTT. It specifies CASSLAFGGLDGELFF.

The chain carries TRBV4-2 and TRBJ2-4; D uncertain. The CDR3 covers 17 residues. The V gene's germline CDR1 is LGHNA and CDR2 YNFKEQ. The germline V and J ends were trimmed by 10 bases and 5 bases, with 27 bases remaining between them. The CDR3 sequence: CAIRSAPLSWVQNIQYF. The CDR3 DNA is TGTGCCATCAGGTCCGCGCCCCTCTCCTGGGTGCAAAACATTCAGTACTTC.